This T cell receptor beta chain was captured by sequencing in a study of shared clonotypes between healthy human individuals. Repertoires were generated with immunoSEQ multiplex PCR, while TCRdb's copy carries only in-frame clones and drops some. The repertoire holds under 1,900,000 clones, with approximately 98.5% as singletons. Germline lookup yields CDR1 SGHNT and CDR2 YYREEE (reference sequence). The CDR3 contains 13 residues. V was clipped by 0 bases and J by 4 bases, with 5 bases between them. Source material: naive CD4+ T cells sorted from blood. Described subset: CD45RA+ positively selected. This clonotype was sampled from a man aged 30 to 45 in good health. The chain combines TRBV5-4 with TRBJ1-3; D possibly corresponds to TRBD1 (5 bases). CDR3 sequence (DNA): TGTGCCAGCAGCTTGGACAGGGGAAACACCATATATTTT. It is translated as CASSLDRGNTIYF. The complete variable domain, with remaining parts taken from reference TRBV5-4 and TRBJ1-3, reads ETGVTQSPTHLIKTRGQQVTLRCSSQSGHNTVSWYQQALGQGPQFIFQYYREEENGRGNFPPRFSGLQFPNYSSELNVNALELDDSALYLCASSLDRGNTIYFGEGSWLTVV.